The next 12 T cell receptor beta chains were all read from a single sample in a study of CD4 T cells in relation to SARS-CoV-2 and coronaviruses. The assay was immunoSEQ multiplex PCR, and TCRdb's table has in-frame clones only and misses some. The sample yields about 22,000 clones, around 68% seen once. Before the COVID-19 pandemic, during about 2010-2018, CD4+ T cells were taken from unexposed donors. The cells were cultured for about ten days before CD4+ T cells were isolated. No antigens are known for them. What was sequenced was CD4+ T cells from PBMCs, cultured in vitro. Receptors were obtained from a human donor in good health.

This clone was recorded a few times. V is TRBV7-8 and J is TRBJ2-1; D may be TRBD2 (5 bases). This CDR3 has 14 residues. Trimming pared 1 base from V and 7 bases from J, leaving 11 bases between. CDR1 is SGHVS and CDR2 is FQNEAQ in the germline V gene. In DNA, the CDR3 is TGTGCCAGCAGCTTAGTAGTCGGGGTTAATGAGCAGTTCTTC. Amino acids: CASSLVVGVNEQFF.

The chain is built from TRBV29-1 and TRBJ2-5; TRBD1 aligns across 8 bases. The CDR3 spans 14 residues. Germline V gives CDR1 SQVTM, CDR2 ANQGSEA. The V segment lost 4 bases and the J segment 1 base; nucleotides outside the gene matches: 5. The CDR3 sequence is CSVGRGTGQETQYF. The CDR3 DNA follows: TGCAGCGTTGGGAGGGGGACAGGCCAAGAGACCCAGTACTTC.

This chain links TRBV19 with TRBJ1-4; 7 positions agree with TRBD1. From germline, CDR1 is LNHDA and CDR2 SQIVND (reference sequence). Losses at the gene ends were 6 bases for V and 8 bases for J; bases not matched to a gene: 12. The CDR3 loop spans 15 amino acids. The CDR3 sequence is CASSGRTGEGEKLFF. Here the CDR3 DNA reads TGTGCCAGTAGCGGCCGAACAGGGGAGGGCGAAAAACTGTTTTTT.

The V gene is TRBV21-1, the J gene TRBJ2-7; the listed D gene, TRBD2, was not tested against the DNA. TRBV21-1 is a pseudogene. The CDR3 is 16 amino acids. The CDR3 loop is CASSKRRRTLNYEQYF. The CDR3 bases are TGTGCCAGCAGCAAACGCCGCAGGACTCTAAACTACGAGCAGTACTTC.

The chain employs TRBV6-4 and TRBJ2-1, with TRBD2 matching 9 bases. This CDR3 has 15 residues. Per the germline V gene, CDR1 is MRHNA and CDR2 is SNTAGT. Losses at the gene ends were 0 bases for V and 10 bases for J; bases not matched to a gene: 7. DNA of the CDR3: TGTGCCAGCAGTGACTCGGCGGGAGGGCCAGGGGAGCAGTTCTTC. This codes for CASSDSAGGPGEQFF.

The chain has TRBV9 and TRBJ2-5; D may be TRBD2 (7 bases). Germline CDR1 SGDLS, CDR2 YYNGEE. Trimming stripped 3 bases from V and 5 bases from J, with 11 bases between. CDR3 length: 13 residues. The CDR3 nucleotides are TGTGCCAGCAGCGGGGAGGGGGGGGAGACCCAGTACTTC. Its translation is CASSGEGGETQYF.

J is TRBJ1-4 and V is TRBV6-5, with a possible D match to TRBD1 (5 bases). The germline V gene encodes CDR1 MNHEY and CDR2 SVGAGI. Trimming cost V 2 bases and J 5 bases, with 15 bases left between them. The CDR3 contains 16 residues. In nucleotides, the CDR3 is TGTGCCAGCAGTTACGCTCAGGGTCCCGAAAATGAAAAACTGTTTTTT. Residues: CASSYAQGPENEKLFF.

The V and J genes are TRBV18 and TRBJ1-6, with unresolved D. V was trimmed by 6 bases and J by 10 bases, leaving 16 bases between them. The CDR3 totals 14 residues. The V gene's germline CDR1 is KGHSH and CDR2 LQKENI. CDR3 bases: TGTGCCAGCTCCCCCGCCGGAGACGACTCACCCCTCCACTTT. It specifies CASSPAGDDSPLHF.

The gene calls are TRBV12-3 or TRBV12-4 and TRBJ1-3; weak D call: TRBD1 (5 bases). Deletions cut 6 bases from V and 6 bases from J, with 9 bases between. The CDR3 totals 12 residues. CDR3: CASSPQENTIYF. CDR3 DNA sequence: TGTGCCAGCAGCCCACAGGAAAACACCATATATTTT.

The chain carries TRBV6-5 and TRBJ2-2, with 11 positions matching TRBD1. This CDR3 region has 13 residues. CDR1 is MNHEY, CDR2 SVGAGI, per germline. V was pared by 11 bases and J by 9 bases, with 8 bases of the junction left unmatched. The CDR3 coding sequence is TGTGCCTCTGCAGGACAGGGGGCTCGGGAGCTGTTTTTT. Protein sequence: CASAGQGARELFF.

The V call is TRBV4-3, the J call TRBJ2-2, with unresolved D. V was clipped by 0 bases and J by 4 bases, with 9 bases between them. The CDR3 consists of 15 residues. Germline V gene sequence: CDR1 LGHNA, CDR2 YSLEER. The DNA of the CDR3 is TGCGCCAGCAGCCAAGAACCAGCTAGCACCGGGGAGCTGTTTTTT. This encodes CASSQEPASTGELFF.

The chain carries TRBV20-1 and TRBJ2-5; 11 nucleotides line up with TRBD2. Unmatched junction bases numbered 14, after V lost 3 bases and J lost 5 bases. The CDR3 runs to 17 residues. Germline CDR1 is DFQATT and CDR2 is SNEGSKA (reference sequence). The CDR3, as DNA: TGCAGTGCTAGTGGGACTAGCGGCCCCATAGGGATGGAGACCCAGTACTTC. It translates to CSASGTSGPIGMETQYF.